Presented here are 15 T cell receptor beta chains from one specimen sequenced in a study of blood T cells in healthy people across ages. A sample-barcoded 5' primer and a J-beta primer mix were used in a second PCR of roughly 6 to 11 cycles. TCRdb passed the 5' RACE reads through MiXCR, listing each CDR3 protein once. The repertoire consists of 600,000 to 800,000 distinct CDR3 sequences, with over 40% occurring once and the leading ten covering approximately 12%. The sample comprised blood. The receptor source for this set is a woman older than 75 in good health.

This clonotype turned up a few times. A much larger clone differs from this one at a single base, so this may be a read error. The chain is built from TRBV27 and TRBJ2-7; 9 bases match TRBD2. Germline V gene lookup returns CDR1 MNHEY and CDR2 SMNVEV (reference sequence). The CDR3 is 17 residues long. V shed 5 bases and J 7 bases; nucleotides not matched to a gene: 18. The CDR3 DNA follows: TGTGCCAGCAGTCCATCCCCGCGGGGGGGCTCCTACAATGAGCAGTACTTC. Its translation is CASSPSPRGGSYNEQYF.

This chain joins TRBV3-1 and TRBJ1-2, with TRBD1 identical over 7 bases. The CDR3 has 14 residues. Germline loops: CDR1 LGHDT, CDR2 YNNKEL (reference sequence). V lost 2 bases to trimming and J lost 4 bases; unmatched junction nucleotides: 4. CDR3 DNA: TGTGCCAGCAGCCAAACAGGGGAAGGCTATGGCTACACCTTC. It encodes CASSQTGEGYGYTF.

The chain couples TRBV5-5 to TRBJ2-5; the match to TRBD1 covers 7 bases. This CDR3 spans 18 amino acids. V was clipped by 1 base and J by 0 bases; unmatched bases: 12. Germline lookup yields CDR1 SGHKS and CDR2 YYEKEE (reference sequence). The CDR3 region has the DNA TGTGCCAGCAGCTTGTACTTCATCGGGACAGCTGACCAAGAGACCCAGTACTTC. It specifies CASSLYFIGTADQETQYF.

This clonotype was seen at least ten times. V and J are TRBV10-3 and TRBJ2-4; D is possibly TRBD2 (6 bases). CDR1 ENHRY and CDR2 SYGVKD come from the germline V gene. The CDR3 is 16 amino acids. The V gene lost 4 bases and the J gene lost 0 bases, with 13 bases spanning the gap. CDR3: CAISGQAGLAKNIQYF. The DNA for the CDR3 is TGTGCCATCAGTGGACAAGCGGGTTTAGCCAAAAACATTCAGTACTTC.

This clonotype was counted between two and nine times. The chain couples TRBV6-1 to TRBJ2-1; TRBD1 agrees at 12 bases. Germline V gene sequence: CDR1 MNHNS, CDR2 SASEGT. The CDR3 loop spans 17 amino acids. V dropped 10 bases and J dropped 0; count of bases not matched to a gene: 10. The CDR3 DNA follows: TGTGCCACCCCGGGCGGGACAGGGGGCTACTCCTACAATGAGCAGTTCTTC. Residues: CATPGGTGGYSYNEQFF.

This clonotype has a count of ten or more. The chain is built from TRBV6-6 and TRBJ1-5; D possibly corresponds to TRBD1 (6 bases). Per germline, CDR1 MNHNY and CDR2 SVGAGI (reference sequence). The CDR3 contains 17 residues. V lost 4 bases, J lost 2 bases, and 18 bases lay in between. The DNA for the CDR3 is TGTGCCAGCAGTTCCTTTGGAAACGCAGGGGGCAATCAGCCCCAGCATTTT. Protein: CASSSFGNAGGNQPQHF.

This chain joins TRBV7-6 and TRBJ2-7; D not certain. The J call is doubtful: the DNA matches TRBJ2-5 better. This CDR3 is built from 12 residues. Germline V gives CDR1 SGHVS, CDR2 FNYEAQ. The CDR3 DNA is TGTGCCAGCAGCTTGGCCAAAAGGACCCAGTACTTC. It is translated as CASSLAKRTQYF.

This chain connects TRBV6-5 to TRBJ2-5; D ambiguous. This CDR3 is built from 14 residues. In germline, CDR1 is MNHEY, CDR2 SVGAGI. V lost 7 bases, J lost 5 bases, and 17 bases lay in between. CDR3 loop: CASTQSSSAETQYF. The CDR3 DNA sequence: TGTGCCAGCACCCAAAGTTCATCTGCGGAGACCCAGTACTTC.

A word on this clonotype: A much larger clonotype is one base distant, so this may be a read error. V and J are TRBV27 and TRBJ1-6; tentative D call: TRBD1 (6 bases). The V gene's germline CDR1 is MNHEY and CDR2 SMNVEV (reference sequence). The CDR3 length is 12 residues. CDR3 nucleotide sequence: TGTACCAGCGGACAGCTTAATTCACCCCTCCACTTT. Translated, it gives CTSGQLNSPLHF.

This clonotype was seen repeatedly, ten times or more. This rearrangement joins TRBV7-2 to TRBJ2-1; TRBD2 matches 8 bases. The CDR3 length is 16 residues. V gave up 0 bases and J gave up 8 bases; unmatched junction bases: 9. Germline CDR1 reads SGHTA; CDR2 reads FQGNSA. CDR3 sequence (DNA): TGTGCCAGCAGCTTAGCGGGGACTAGGGGGTTCGATGAGCAGTTCTTC. Residues: CASSLAGTRGFDEQFF. The full variable domain, completed using reference TRBV7-2 and TRBJ2-1, is GAGVSQSPSNKVTEKGKDVELRCDPISGHTALYWYRQSLGQGLEFLIYFQGNSAPDKSGLPSDRFSAERTGGSVSTLTIQRTQQEDSAVYLCASSLAGTRGFDEQFFGPGTRLTVL.

This clonotype has a count of ten or more. This chain connects TRBV6-5 to TRBJ2-1, with a possible D match to TRBD1 (6 bases). CDR1 and CDR2 (germline): MNHEY, SVGAGI. The CDR3 has 13 residues. Between the trimmed V and J ends, which lost 4 bases and 4 bases, there was a span of 8 bases. The CDR3 sequence is CASSWDNYNEQFF. The CDR3 bases are TGTGCCAGCAGTTGGGACAATTACAATGAGCAGTTCTTC.

V is TRBV28 and J is TRBJ1-5; tentative D call: TRBD1 (5 bases). V lost 6 bases, J lost 1 base, and 16 bases lay in between. The CDR3 sequence is 16 residues long. Germline-derived CDR1 and CDR2 are MDHEN and SYDVKM. CDR3 DNA: TGTGCCAGCAGCTACTTGCCCGGGGCGAGCAATCAGCCCCAGCATTTT. Its protein is CASSYLPGASNQPQHF. Filled out from reference TRBV28 and TRBJ1-5, the complete variable domain reads DVKVTQSSRYLVKRTGEKVFLECVQDMDHENMFWYRQDPGLGLRLIYFSYDVKMKEKGDIPEGYSVSREKKERFSLILESASTNQTSMYLCASSYLPGASNQPQHFGDGTRLSIL.

The J gene is TRBJ2-1, the V gene TRBV24-1; D gene ambiguous. Trimming shortened V by 9 bases and J by 3 bases, and 11 bases separated the two germline ends. This CDR3 is 13 amino acids long. In germline, CDR1 is KGHDR, CDR2 SFDVKD. In nucleotides, the CDR3 is TGTGCCACCTCCAAAGGGAACTACAATGAGCAGTTCTTC. It specifies CATSKGNYNEQFF.

The genes are TRBV6-5 and TRBJ2-5; 9 bases agree with TRBD1. The J call may be mistaken, given a closer DNA end match to TRBJ2-7. From germline, CDR1 is MNHEY and CDR2 SVGAGI. The CDR3 is 14 residues long. CDR3 sequence reads: CASSATGGDYEQYF. The CDR3 DNA follows: TGTGCCAGCAGCGCGACAGGGGGTGATTACGAGCAGTACTTC.

The V and J genes are TRBV7-2 and TRBJ2-2; D not certain. The CDR3 runs 14 residues. Germline CDR1 and CDR2: SGHTA and FQGNSA. V shed 2 bases and J shed 3 bases, with 7 bases lying between them. CDR3 nucleotides: TGTGCCAGCAGCTTATTTCGCGACACCGGGGAGCTGTTTTTT. This codes for CASSLFRDTGELFF.